The next 4 T cell receptor beta chains were all read from a single sample in a study of blood T cell repertoires in COVID-19. Data came from immunoSEQ multiplex PCR; TCRdb stores just in-frame clones and leaves some out. The sample lists approximately 300,000 clones, 85% to 90% seen once, with roughly 3.6% in the top ten. The specimen was peripheral blood. These receptors were collected from a woman aged 40 to 55 with acute or convalescent COVID-19.

The rearrangement uses TRBV5-1 and TRBJ2-5, with 7 bases aligning to TRBD2. The junction had 6 bases not matched to a gene; V was cut back by 5 bases and J by 5 bases. This CDR3 is 13 amino acids long. Per germline, CDR1 SGHRS and CDR2 YFSETQ. This CDR3 is CASSRTSVETQYF. CDR3 in DNA: TGCGCCAGCAGTCGTACTAGCGTGGAGACCCAGTACTTC. Looking up the rest from reference TRBV5-1 and TRBJ2-5 gives the full variable domain: KAGVTQTPRYLIKTRGQQVTLSCSPISGHRSVSWYQQTPGQGLQFLFEYFSETQRNKGNFPGRFSGRQFSNSRSEMNVSTLELGDSALYLCASSRTSVETQYFGPGTRLLVL.

This chain links TRBV13 with TRBJ1-2; D possibly corresponds to TRBD1 (6 bases). Germline lookup yields CDR1 PRHDT and CDR2 FYEKMQ (reference sequence). The CDR3 consists of 13 residues. V lost 5 bases and J lost 4, with 11 bases in between. This chain's CDR3 is CASSDQGSYGYTF. CDR3 nucleotide sequence: TGTGCCAGCAGCGACCAGGGGTCCTATGGCTACACCTTC.

V usage is TRBV9 and J usage is TRBJ2-3; 13 bases are a match to TRBD2. The V segment lost 4 bases and the J segment 2 bases; nucleotides outside the gene matches: 10. CDR1 and CDR2 (germline): SGDLS, YYNGEE. The CDR3 has 18 amino acids. The CDR3 DNA is TGTGCCAGCAGCCTCCCGAGAGGGACTAGCGGGGTCACAGATACGCAGTATTTT. The encoded protein is CASSLPRGTSGVTDTQYF.

The chain couples TRBV6-5 to TRBJ1-1; the D is unclear. Germline V gene lookup returns CDR1 MNHEY and CDR2 SVGAGI. This CDR3 comprises 13 residues. V lost 2 bases and J 5 bases, leaving 9 bases between the germline ends. The CDR3 DNA is TGTGCCAGCAGTTACGGACGGGGAACTGAAGCTTTCTTT. This codes for CASSYGRGTEAFF.